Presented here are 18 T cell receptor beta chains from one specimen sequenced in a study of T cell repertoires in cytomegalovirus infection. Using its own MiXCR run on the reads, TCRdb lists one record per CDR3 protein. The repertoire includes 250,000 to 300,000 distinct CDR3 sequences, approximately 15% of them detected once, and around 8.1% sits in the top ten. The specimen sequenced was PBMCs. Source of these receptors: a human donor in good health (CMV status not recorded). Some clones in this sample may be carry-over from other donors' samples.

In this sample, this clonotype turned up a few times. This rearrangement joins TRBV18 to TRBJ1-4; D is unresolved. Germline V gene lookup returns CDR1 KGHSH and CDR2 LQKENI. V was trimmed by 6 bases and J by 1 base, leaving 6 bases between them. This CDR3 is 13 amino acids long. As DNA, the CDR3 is TGTGCCAGCTCCATGGGAACTAATGAAAAACTGTTTTTT. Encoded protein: CASSMGTNEKLFF. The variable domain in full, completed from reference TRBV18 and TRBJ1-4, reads NAGVMQNPRHLVRRRGQEARLRCSPMKGHSHVYWYRQLPEEGLKFMVYLQKENIIDESGMPKERFSAEFPKEGPSILRIQQVVRGDSAAYFCASSMGTNEKLFFGSGTQLSVL.

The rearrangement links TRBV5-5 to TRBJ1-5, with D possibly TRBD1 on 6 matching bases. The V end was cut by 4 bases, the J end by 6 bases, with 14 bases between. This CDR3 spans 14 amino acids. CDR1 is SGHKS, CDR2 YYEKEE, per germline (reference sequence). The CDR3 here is CASSPLPGAQPQHF. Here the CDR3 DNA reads TGTGCCAGCAGCCCACTCCCGGGGGCTCAGCCCCAGCATTTT.

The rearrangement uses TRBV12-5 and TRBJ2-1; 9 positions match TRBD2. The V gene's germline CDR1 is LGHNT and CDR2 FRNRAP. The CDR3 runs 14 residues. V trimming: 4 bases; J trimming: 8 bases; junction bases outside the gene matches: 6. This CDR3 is CASGSGGGGHEQFF. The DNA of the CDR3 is TGTGCTAGTGGTTCCGGCGGGGGGGGTCATGAGCAGTTCTTC.

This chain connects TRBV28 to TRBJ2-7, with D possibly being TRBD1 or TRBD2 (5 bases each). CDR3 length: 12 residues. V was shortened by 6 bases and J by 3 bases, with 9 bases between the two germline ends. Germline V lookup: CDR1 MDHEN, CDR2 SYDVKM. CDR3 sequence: CASSRDLYEQYF. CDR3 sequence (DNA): TGTGCCAGCAGCCGGGACCTCTACGAGCAGTACTTC. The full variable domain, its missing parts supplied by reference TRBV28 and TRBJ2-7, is DVKVTQSSRYLVKRTGEKVFLECVQDMDHENMFWYRQDPGLGLRLIYFSYDVKMKEKGDIPEGYSVSREKKERFSLILESASTNQTSMYLCASSRDLYEQYFGPGTRLTVT.

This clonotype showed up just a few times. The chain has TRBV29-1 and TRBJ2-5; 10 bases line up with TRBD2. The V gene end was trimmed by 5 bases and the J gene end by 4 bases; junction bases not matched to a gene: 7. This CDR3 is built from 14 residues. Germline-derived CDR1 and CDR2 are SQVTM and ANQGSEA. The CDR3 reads CSVKAGLALETQYF. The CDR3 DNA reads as TGCAGCGTTAAAGCGGGACTAGCGCTAGAGACCCAGTACTTC.

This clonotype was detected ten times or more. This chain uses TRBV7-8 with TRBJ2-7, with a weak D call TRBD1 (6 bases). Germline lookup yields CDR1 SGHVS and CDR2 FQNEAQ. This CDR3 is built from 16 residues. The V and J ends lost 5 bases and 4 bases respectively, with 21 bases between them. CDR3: CASSILVGSDRYEQYF. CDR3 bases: TGTGCCAGCAGCATCCTGGTCGGCTCCGACAGGTACGAGCAGTACTTC.

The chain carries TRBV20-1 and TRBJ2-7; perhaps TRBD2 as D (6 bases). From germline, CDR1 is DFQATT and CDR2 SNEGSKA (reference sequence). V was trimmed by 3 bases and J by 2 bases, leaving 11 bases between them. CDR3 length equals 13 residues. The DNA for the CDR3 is TGCAGTGCTAGGACGGGAGCCACCTACGAGCAGTACTTC. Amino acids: CSARTGATYEQYF.

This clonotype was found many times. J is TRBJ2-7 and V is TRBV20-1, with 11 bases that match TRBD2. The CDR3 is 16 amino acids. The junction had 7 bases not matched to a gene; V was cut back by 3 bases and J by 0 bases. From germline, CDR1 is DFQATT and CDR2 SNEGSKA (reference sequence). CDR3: CSARTLAGGNSYEQYF. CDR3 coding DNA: TGCAGTGCTAGGACATTAGCGGGAGGGAACTCCTACGAGCAGTACTTC.

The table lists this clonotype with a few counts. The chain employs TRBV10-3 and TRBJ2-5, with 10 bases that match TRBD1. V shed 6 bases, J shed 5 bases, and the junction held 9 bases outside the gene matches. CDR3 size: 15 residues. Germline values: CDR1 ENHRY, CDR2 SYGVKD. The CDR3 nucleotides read TGTGCCATCAGCAGGGACAGGGGAATGGGGGAGACCCAGTACTTC. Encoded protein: CAISRDRGMGETQYF.

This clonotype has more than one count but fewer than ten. The CDR3 sequence: CASSLQGAKNIQYF. The CDR3 DNA reads TGTGCCAGCAGTCTACAGGGAGCCAAAAACATTCAGTACTTC. The chain employs TRBV28 and TRBJ2-4; D is possibly TRBD1 (6 bases). The CDR3 runs 14 residues. V shed 5 bases and J shed 0 bases, with 8 bases lying between them. CDR1 and CDR2 from the germline V gene are MDHEN and SYDVKM.

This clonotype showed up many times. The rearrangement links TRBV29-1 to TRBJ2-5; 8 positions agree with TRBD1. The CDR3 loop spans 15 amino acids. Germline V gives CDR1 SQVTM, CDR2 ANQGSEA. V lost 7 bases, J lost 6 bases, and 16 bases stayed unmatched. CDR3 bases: TGCAGCGCCGCGCCTGGACAGGGCGTGGGACAGACCCAGTACTTC. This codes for CSAAPGQGVGQTQYF. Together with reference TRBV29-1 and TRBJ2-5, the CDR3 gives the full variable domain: SAVISQKPSRDICQRGTSLTIQCQVDSQVTMMFWYRQQPGQSLTLIATANQGSEATYESGFVIDKFPISRPNLTFSTLTVSNMSPEDSSIYLCSAAPGQGVGQTQYFGPGTRLLVL.

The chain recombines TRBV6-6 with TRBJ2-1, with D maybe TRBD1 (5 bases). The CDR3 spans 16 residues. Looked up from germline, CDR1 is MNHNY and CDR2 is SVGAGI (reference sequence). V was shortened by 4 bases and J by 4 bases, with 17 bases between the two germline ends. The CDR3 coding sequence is TGTGCCAGCAGTTGGACAATTGGGGAACATTACAATGAGCAGTTCTTC. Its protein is CASSWTIGEHYNEQFF.

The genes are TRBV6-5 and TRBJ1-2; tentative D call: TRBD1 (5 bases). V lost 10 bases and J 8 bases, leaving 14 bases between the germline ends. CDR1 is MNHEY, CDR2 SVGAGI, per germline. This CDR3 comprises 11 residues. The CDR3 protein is CAIIGEWGYTF. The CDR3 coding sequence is TGTGCCATAATAGGGGAGTGGGGCTACACCTTC.

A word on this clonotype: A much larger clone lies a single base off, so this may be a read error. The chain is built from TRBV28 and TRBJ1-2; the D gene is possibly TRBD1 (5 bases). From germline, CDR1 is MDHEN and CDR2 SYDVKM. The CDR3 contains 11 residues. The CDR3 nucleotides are TGTGCCAGCAAAGGGGTCTATGGCTGCACCTTC. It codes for CASKGVYGCTF.

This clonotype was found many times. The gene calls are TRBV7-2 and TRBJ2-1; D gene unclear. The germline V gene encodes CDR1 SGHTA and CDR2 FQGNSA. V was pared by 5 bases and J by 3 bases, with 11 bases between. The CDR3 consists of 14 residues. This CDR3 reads CASSVRSLYNEQFF. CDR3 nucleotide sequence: TGTGCCAGCAGCGTTAGATCTCTCTACAATGAGCAGTTCTTC.

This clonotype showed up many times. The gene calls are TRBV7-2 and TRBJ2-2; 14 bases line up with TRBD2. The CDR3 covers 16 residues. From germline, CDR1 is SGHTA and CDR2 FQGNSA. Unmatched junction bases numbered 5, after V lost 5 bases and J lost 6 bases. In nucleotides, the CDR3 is TGTGCCAGCAGCGGACCGGGACTAGCGGGAGCCGGGGAGCTGTTTTTT. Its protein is CASSGPGLAGAGELFF.

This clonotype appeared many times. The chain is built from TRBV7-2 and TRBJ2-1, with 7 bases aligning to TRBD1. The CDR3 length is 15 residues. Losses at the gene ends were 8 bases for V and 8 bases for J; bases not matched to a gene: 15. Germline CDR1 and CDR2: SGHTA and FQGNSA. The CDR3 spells CASATPLQGSYEQFF. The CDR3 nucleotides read TGTGCCAGCGCGACCCCGCTACAGGGGTCATATGAGCAGTTCTTC.

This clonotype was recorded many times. The CDR3 region is CASSTLGFTGELFF. The CDR3 region has the DNA TGTGCCAGCAGCACATTGGGGTTCACCGGGGAGCTGTTTTTT. The chain links TRBV7-9 to TRBJ2-2, with D unclear. V was pared by 5 bases and J by 4 bases, with 11 bases between. This CDR3 is 14 amino acids long. Germline CDR1 is SEHNR and CDR2 is FQNEAQ (reference sequence).